Listed below are T cell receptor beta chains from one sample, sequenced in a study of early stage breast cancer tumors. The table came from immunoSEQ multiplex PCR; TCRdb's copy has only in-frame clones and leaves some out. Of 9,000 or so clones listed, approximately 70% are singletons. Sequenced input: breast tumor tissue. Receptor source: a person aged 45-60 years with breast cancer. The CDR3 runs from the conserved cysteine through the conserved F or W. The D gene is left open where the match is weak. Clone size appears in some rows only: once, few, many, or a class for an expanded clone.

large	TRBD1	TRBJ2-1	TRBV6-5	TGTGCCAGCAGTTACTATGGGACAGGGGACAATGAGCAGTTCTTC	CASSYYGTGDNEQFF
few	TRBD2	TRBJ2-3	TRBV7-3	TGTGCCAGCAGCTCGATAGCGGGTAGCACAGATACGCAGTATTTT	CASSSIAGSTDTQYF
few	-	TRBJ2-7	TRBV7-9	TGTGCCAGCAGTGATAGCTACGAGCAGTACTTC	CASSDSYEQYF
-	-	TRBJ1-2	TRBV27	TGTGCCAGCAGTTTATCTACAGGACGAGGTGGCTACACCTTC	CASSLSTGRGGYTF
-	TRBD1	TRBJ1-2	TRBV7-2	TGTGCCAGCAGCTTCACACCAGGGGGCGTGAGCGGCTACACCTTC	CASSFTPGGVSGYTF
few	-	TRBJ2-7	TRBV29-1	TGCAGCGTTGCTACCCTCGCTAGGGACTACGAGCAGTACTTC	CSVATLARDYEQYF
-	-	TRBJ1-2	TRBV19	TGTGCCAGTAGTTCCCCGACAGAGTATGGCTACACCTTC	CASSSPTEYGYTF
-	-	TRBJ2-3	TRBV19	TGTGCCAGTAGTAGGCCAGGACCCGCTGGAGATACGCAGTATTTT	CASSRPGPAGDTQYF
-	-	TRBJ1-6	TRBV15	TGTGCCACCACTCACACAACGACTGGCAATTCACCCCTCCACTTT	CATTHTTTGNSPLHF
-	TRBD2	TRBJ2-2	TRBV9	TGTGCCAGCAGCGCTTGGACTAGCGGGTTGGCCGGGGAGCTGTTTTTT	CASSAWTSGLAGELFF
-	-	TRBJ1-1	TRBV19	TGTGCCAGTAGTATAGACAGGGGCAGGTCATGGCACACTGAAGCTTTCTTT	CASSIDRGRSWHTEAFF
-	TRBD1	TRBJ2-7	TRBV28	TGTGCCAGCATGACAGGGGGCAGGTACGAGCAGTACTTC	CASMTGGRYEQYF
-	TRBD1	TRBJ2-1	TRBV7-3	TGTGCCAGCACCCGGGGGACAGGTTCCGATGAGCAGTTCTTC	CASTRGTGSDEQFF
-	TRBD1	TRBJ1-2	TRBV4-3	TGCGCCAGCAGCCAAGAACAAGGGGGCGCTGACTATGGCTACACCTTC	CASSQEQGGADYGYTF
once	-	TRBJ1-5	TRBV28	TGTGCCAGCAGTGGCGCGTCGGTGGGACCCGATCAGCCCCAGCATTTT	CASSGASVGPDQPQHF
-	-	TRBJ1-1	TRBV5-1	TGCGCCAGCATCGGGGGGACTGAAGCTTTCTTT	CASIGGTEAFF
-	TRBD2	TRBJ2-7	TRBV2	TGTGCCAGCCTCTACCGGGGAGGGAGGAACGAGCAGTACTTC	CASLYRGGRNEQYF
-	TRBD1	TRBJ2-7	TRBV5-5	TGTGCCAGCAGCAGCACGGGGACAGCCTCCTACGAGCAGTACTTC	CASSSTGTASYEQYF
-	-	TRBJ1-2	TRBV7-3	TGTGCCAGCAGCTTAGGGGGGATTGCGGGCTACACCTTC	CASSLGGIAGYTF
-	-	TRBJ2-5	TRBV6-1	TGTGCCAGCAGTGAAAGGGGCCGCGGGGCGGCCCAGTACTTC	CASSERGRGAAQYF
few	-	TRBJ2-2	TRBV5-1	TGCGCCAGCAGTTTAGATACACGGAACACCGGGGAGCTGTTTTTT	CASSLDTRNTGELFF
-	TRBD1	TRBJ1-6	TRBV6-1	TGTGCCTGCAGTGAAGTCTGGCAGGGGGGATCACCCCTCCACTTT	CACSEVWQGGSPLHF
few	TRBD2	TRBJ2-1	TRBV19	TGTGCCAGTAGCCCCAGCGGGAGGGCCTCCAATGAGCAGTTCTTC	CASSPSGRASNEQFF
-	TRBD2	TRBJ2-3	TRBV7-9	TGTGCCAGCAGCTTACAAGCGGGACCTTCAGTGACGCAGTATTTT	CASSLQAGPSVTQYF
-	-	TRBJ2-7	TRBV18	TGTGCCAGCTCACCGTTAGTGACTACAAGCTCCTACGAGCAGTACTTC	CASSPLVTTSSYEQYF
-	-	TRBJ2-7	TRBV2	TGTGCCAGCACCCGTAGGGCGGGGTACGAGCAGTACTTC	CASTRRAGYEQYF
-	TRBD1	TRBJ1-4	TRBV19	TGTGCCAGTAAGAGACAGGGGGCTGGGAAAGAAAAACTGTTTTTT	CASKRQGAGKEKLFF
-	-	TRBJ2-1	TRBV6-5	TGTGCCAGCAGTTTTACCGGGGGTGAGCAGTTCTTC	CASSFTGGEQFF
medium-sized	TRBD1	TRBJ1-1	TRBV19	TGTGCCAGTAGTAACCGCAGGGGGGCGAGCACTGAAGCTTTCTTT	CASSNRRGASTEAFF
-	-	TRBJ1-5	TRBV27	TGTGCCAGCAGTCCCTCAGGGGCAGGCAATCAGCCCCAGCATTTT	CASSPSGAGNQPQHF
-	-	TRBJ1-3	TRBV6-1	TGTGCCAGCAAACAGGGAAATAGTGGAAACACCATATATTTT	CASKQGNSGNTIYF
-	TRBD1	TRBJ1-1	TRBV7-3	TGTGCCAGCAGCTTAAGCCCGGACAGGATAAACACTGAAGCTTTCTTT	CASSLSPDRINTEAFF
-	-	TRBJ1-4	TRBV18	TGTGCCAGCTCACCACTCCAGGGCTCTGGGGAAAAACTGTTTTTT	CASSPLQGSGEKLFF
-	-	TRBJ2-1	TRBV5-6	TGTGCCAGCAGCTTGGGCCGGGTCCACACCCCGGGGGATGAGCAGTTCTTC	CASSLGRVHTPGDEQFF
-	-	TRBJ2-2	TRBV25-1	TGTGCCACGAAGAGCACCGGGGAGCTGTTTTTT	CATKSTGELFF
-	TRBD1	TRBJ1-1	TRBV30	TGTGCCTGGACCATCCCGGGACAGGGGAACACTGAAGCTTTCTTT	CAWTIPGQGNTEAFF
-	-	TRBJ2-5	TRBV19	TGTGCCAGTAAAAAACAGGTTAGGGGACAAGAGACCCAGTACTTC	CASKKQVRGQETQYF
few	TRBD2	TRBJ2-3	TRBV15	TGTGCCACCAAGGCGGGAGGTAGCACAGATACGCAGTATTTT	CATKAGGSTDTQYF
-	-	TRBJ2-7	TRBV15	TGTGCCACCAGCAGAGCCGCGGGGGCAAGCGCCGAGCAGTACTTC	CATSRAAGASAEQYF
-	-	TRBJ2-1	TRBV11-2	TGTGCCAGCAGTTCTGGGTGGGACCAGCGTGAGCAGTTCTTC	CASSSGWDQREQFF
few	TRBD2	TRBJ2-1	TRBV13	TGTGCCAGCAGTCCCACTAGCGGGAGCTCTAGCTCCTACAATGAGCAGTTCTTC	CASSPTSGSSSSYNEQFF
-	TRBD1	TRBJ2-5	TRBV11-2	TGTGCCAGCAGCCCTACCACCACTGAGACAGGGGGCAGGGAGACCCAGTACTTC	CASSPTTTETGGRETQYF
-	TRBD1	TRBJ1-5	TRBV5-6	TGTGCCAGCAGCTTGGCGGGACAGGGGGTCAATCAGCCCCAGCATTTT	CASSLAGQGVNQPQHF
few	-	TRBJ1-1	TRBV18	TGTGCCAGCTCACCACCGATAGGCAGGAGGACTGAAGCTTTCTTT	CASSPPIGRRTEAFF
-	TRBD1	TRBJ2-7	TRBV30	TGTGCCTGGAGTGTAGGGTCAGGGGGCTACGAGCAGTACTTC	CAWSVGSGGYEQYF